A selection of T cell receptor beta chains follows, all from one sample in a study of immune aging and cytomegalovirus after organ transplant. One entry per CDR3 protein, called by TCRdb with MiXCR from the single-cell sequencing reads. Of approximately 22,000 distinct CDR3 sequences in the sample, roughly 36% were seen once. These receptors lack a known antigen. The source material was CMV peptide-activated CD4+ and CD8+ T cells sorted from blood, sampled at five time points, pooled. These receptors all stem from a female donor who had a heart transplant and CMV viremia. The CDR3 runs from the conserved cysteine through the conserved F or W. The order of the fields is D gene, J gene, V gene, clone size, CDR3 protein, CDR3 DNA. A D gene is named only where the DNA matches it firmly. The size of a clone is reported for some rows only, either as once, few or many, or as a class for expanded clones.

TRBD2	TRBJ2-2	TRBV7-9	.	CTSGAPGAGELFF	TGCACCAGCGGGGCCCCGGGAGCCGGGGAGCTGTTTTTT
TRBD2	TRBJ2-2	TRBV9	many	CGSSVAGTGELFF	TGTGGCAGCAGCGTAGCGGGGACCGGGGAGCTGTTTTTT
TRBD2	TRBJ2-1	TRBV6-1	.	CASQTSRSSYNEQFF	TGTGCCAGCCAGACTAGCAGAAGCTCCTACAATGAGCAGTTCTTC
.	TRBJ2-1	TRBV2	once	CASSQYDEQFF	TGTGCCAGCTCTCAGTACGATGAGCAGTTCTTC
.	TRBJ1-5	TRBV15	.	CATSSRVGYQPQHF	TGTGCCACCAGTTCCAGGGTTGGATATCAGCCCCAGCATTTT
.	TRBJ1-2	TRBV29-1	.	CSVSLGGGFYGYTF	TGCAGCGTCTCCCTCGGGGGGGGCTTCTACGGCTACACCTTC
TRBD1	TRBJ1-1	TRBV19	.	CASKVGQGGGAFF	TGTGCCAGTAAGGTCGGACAGGGGGGTGGAGCTTTCTTC
.	TRBJ2-7	TRBV28	medium-sized	CASSNPSYEQYF	TGTGCCAGCAGTAACCCCTCCTACGAGCAGTACTTC
TRBD1	TRBJ1-5	TRBV3-1	.	CASSRGRDQPQHF	TGTGCCAGCAGCAGGGGGCGAGATCAGCCCCAGCATTTT
.	TRBJ1-1	TRBV20-1	medium-sized	CSAREDRDTEAFF	TGCAGTGCTAGAGAGGACAGAGACACTGAAGCTTTCTTT
TRBD2	TRBJ2-2	TRBV20-1	.	CSASGSGRATAGELFF	TGCAGTGCTAGTGGCAGCGGGAGGGCCACAGCCGGGGAGCTGTTTTTT
.	TRBJ2-1	TRBV10-1	.	CASSEQGGGEQFF	TGCGCCAGCAGTGAGCAGGGAGGGGGTGAGCAGTTCTTC
.	TRBJ2-1	TRBV19	medium-sized	CASSLSGNEQFF	TGTGCCAGTAGTCTTAGCGGCAATGAGCAGTTCTTC
TRBD2	TRBJ2-5	TRBV12-3/TRBV12-4	.	CASRGSGAYQETEYF	TGTGCCAGCAGGGGGAGCGGGGCCTACCAAGAGACCGAGTACTTC
TRBD1	TRBJ1-1	TRBV28	.	CASSLSDRGAFF	TGTGCCAGCAGTTTATCGGACAGGGGAGCTTTCTTT